This T cell receptor beta chain was obtained from a study of response to subunit inactivated influenza vaccine. TCRdb reprocessed the RT-PCR reads via MiXCR and lists one record per CDR3 protein. The table has roughly 760,000 distinct CDR3 sequences, about 20% seen once; the top ten hold 10%. This CDR3 spans 14 amino acids. Per germline, CDR1 ENHRY and CDR2 SYGVKD. Trimming removed 4 bases at V and 5 bases at J, with 11 bases between. This clonotype was detected many times. Its antigen is unknown. The study's findings and limits: T cells newly recruited by each seasonal influenza vaccination are few, the authors suggested.

The sequence derives from a man in his fifties who received an inactivated influenza vaccine. Sequenced material: PBMCs from blood, taken 4 to 6 days after vaccination. V and J are TRBV10-3 and TRBJ2-2; no clear D. The DNA for the CDR3 is TGTGCCATCAGTGGTAGACTTGGTACCGGGGAGCTGTTTTTT. This translates into CAISGRLGTGELFF.